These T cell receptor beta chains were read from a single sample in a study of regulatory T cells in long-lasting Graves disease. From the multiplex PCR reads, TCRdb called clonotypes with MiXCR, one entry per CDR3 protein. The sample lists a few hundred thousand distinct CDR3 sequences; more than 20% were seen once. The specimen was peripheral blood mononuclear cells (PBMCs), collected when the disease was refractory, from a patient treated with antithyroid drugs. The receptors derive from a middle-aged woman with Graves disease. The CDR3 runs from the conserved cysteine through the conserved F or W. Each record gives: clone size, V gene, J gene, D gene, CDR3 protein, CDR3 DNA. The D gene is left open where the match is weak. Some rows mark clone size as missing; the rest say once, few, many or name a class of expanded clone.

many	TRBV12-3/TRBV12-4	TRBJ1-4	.	CASSSTENEKLFF	TGTGCCAGCAGTTCGACAGAAAATGAAAAACTGTTTTTT
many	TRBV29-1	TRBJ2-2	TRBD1	CSVEPRTGETGELFF	TGCAGCGTTGAGCCTCGGACAGGGGAAACCGGGGAGCTGTTTTTT
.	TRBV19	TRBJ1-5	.	CASSGTKDPSDQPQHF	TGTGCCAGTAGTGGTACTAAAGACCCGAGCGATCAGCCCCAGCATTTT
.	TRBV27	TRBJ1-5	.	CASSLIGRSQPQHF	TGTGCCAGCAGTTTAATTGGGAGGAGTCAGCCCCAGCATTTT
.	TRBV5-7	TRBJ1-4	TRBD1	CASSAGQGFHLTKEKLFF	TGTGCCAGCAGCGCGGGACAGGGGTTTCACTTGACGAAGGAAAAACTGTTTTTT
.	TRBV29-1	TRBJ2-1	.	CSVAATYEQFF	TGCAGCGTCGCCGCGACGTATGAGCAGTTCTTC
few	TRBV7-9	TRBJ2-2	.	CASSFSLGNTGELFF	TGTGCCAGCAGCTTTAGTCTAGGCAACACCGGGGAGCTGTTTTTT
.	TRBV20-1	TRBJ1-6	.	CSASYRALDNSPLHF	TGCAGTGCTAGTTACAGGGCCCTAGATAATTCACCCCTCCACTTT
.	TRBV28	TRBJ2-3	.	CASTEAVIDTDTQYF	TGTGCCAGCACAGAGGCGGTAATCGACACAGATACGCAGTATTTT
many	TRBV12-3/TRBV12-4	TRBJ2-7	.	CASSLVAGPYEQYF	TGTGCCAGCAGTTTAGTGGCGGGCCCCTACGAGCAGTACTTC
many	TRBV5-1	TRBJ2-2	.	CASSLGDTGELFF	TGTGCCAGCAGCCTGGGGGACACCGGGGAGCTGTTTTTT
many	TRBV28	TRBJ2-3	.	CASSLSVSYTDTQYF	TGTGCCAGCAGTTTATCTGTTTCATACACAGATACGCAGTATTTT
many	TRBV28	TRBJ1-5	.	CASSPDGYNQPQHF	TGTGCCAGCAGTCCCGACGGCTACAATCAGCCCCAGCATTTT
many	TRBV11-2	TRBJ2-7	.	CASSSSYSLSEQYF	TGTGCCAGCAGCTCCAGTTACAGCCTCAGTGAGCAGTACTTC
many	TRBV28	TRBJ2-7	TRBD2	CASRRWREASYEQYF	TGTGCCAGCAGACGGTGGCGGGAGGCATCCTACGAGCAGTACTTC
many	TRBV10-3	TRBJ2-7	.	CATYRDGGYEQYF	TGTGCCACGTACCGGGACGGGGGCTACGAGCAGTACTTC
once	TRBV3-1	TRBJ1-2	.	CASSQVIPLGFIYGYTF	TGTGCCAGCAGCCAAGTCATTCCGCTCGGATTTATCTATGGCTACACCTTC
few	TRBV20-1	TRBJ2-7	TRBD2	CSARRLAGGLETYEQYF	TGCAGTGCTAGGCGGCTAGCGGGAGGCCTTGAAACCTACGAGCAGTACTTC
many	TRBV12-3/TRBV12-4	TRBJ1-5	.	CASTPNGVQPQHF	TGTGCCAGCACCCCGAATGGAGTTCAGCCCCAGCATTTT
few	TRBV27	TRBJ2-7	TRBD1	CASSLRDRLYYEQYF	TGTGCCAGCAGTTTAAGGGACAGACTATACTACGAGCAGTACTTC
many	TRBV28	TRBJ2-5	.	CASSLGGPETQYF	TGTGCCAGCAGTTTAGGGGGGCCGGAGACCCAGTACTTC
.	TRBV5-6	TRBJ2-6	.	CASSPIARGVSGANVLTF	TGTGCCAGCAGCCCGATCGCCAGGGGGGTCTCTGGGGCCAACGTCCTGACTTTC
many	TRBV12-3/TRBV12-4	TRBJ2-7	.	CASRGNGNEQYF	TGTGCCAGCCGCGGGAATGGCAACGAGCAGTACTTC
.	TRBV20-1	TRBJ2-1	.	CSARNPNSYNEQFF	TGCAGTGCTAGGAATCCAAACTCCTACAATGAGCAGTTCTTC
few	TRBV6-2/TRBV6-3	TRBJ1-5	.	CASRPRPDLAIGNQPQHF	TGTGCCAGCAGACCTCGGCCGGACCTGGCCATCGGCAATCAGCCCCAGCATTTT
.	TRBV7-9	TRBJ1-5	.	CASSLSGRNQPQHF	TGTGCCAGCAGCTTATCAGGGAGGAATCAGCCCCAGCATTTT
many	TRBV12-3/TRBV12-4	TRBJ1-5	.	CASRLGNQPQHF	TGTGCCAGCAGGTTGGGGAATCAGCCCCAGCATTTT
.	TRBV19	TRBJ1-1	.	CATKIGNTEAFF	TGTGCCACCAAAATAGGGAACACTGAAGCTTTCTTT
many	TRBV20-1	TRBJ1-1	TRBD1	CSARQGHTEAFF	TGCAGTGCCCGACAGGGCCACACTGAAGCTTTCTTT